This T cell receptor (beta chain) was sequenced in a study of blood T cell repertoires in COVID-19. Clones were read by immunoSEQ multiplex PCR, and TCRdb kept only the in-frame ones, dropping some. The sample includes hundreds of thousands of clones, roughly 85% of them seen just once. The CDR3 length is 12 residues. The germline gives CDR1 LNHDA, CDR2 SQIVND (reference sequence). Trimming pared 7 bases from V and 13 bases from J, leaving 17 bases between. This clonotype originated in a man younger than 35 with active or convalescent COVID-19. This rearrangement joins TRBV19 to TRBJ2-1, with D possibly TRBD2 on 5 matching bases. The sequenced material came from peripheral blood. The CDR3 loop is CASNRGEGVQFF. CDR3 DNA: TGTGCCAGTAACCGCGGAGAGGGCGTTCAGTTCTTC.